This entry concerns a single TCR beta chain. From germline, CDR1 is KGHDR and CDR2 SFDVKD. The CDR3 spans 17 residues. With V trimmed by 6 bases and J by 4 bases, 15 bases remained unmatched. This record belongs to a study of blood T cell repertoires in COVID-19. Background on the study: The origin of the acute and convalescent COVID-19 samples was the United States, Italy and Spain.

Original methodology: Quantification of nucleated cells was approximated via reference gene primer amplification. The table came from immunoSEQ multiplex PCR; TCRdb's copy has only in-frame clones and leaves some out. V and J calls and clone size are given by that table; D and trimming were obtained from the DNA. The sample contains about 270,000 clones, approximately 91% of which appear only once. The age range of participants was about 18 to 95 years, with residence in more than 20 US areas. Cohorts were based on clinical histories the participants reported. Sequences were obtained from PBMCs or T cells enriched from blood (not recorded which). The chain uses TRBV24-1 and TRBJ2-5; 8 bases match TRBD2. The TCR sequence derives from a woman in her forties with acute COVID-19. CDR3 sequence reads: CATSSSGRAPLGETQYF. CDR3 bases: TGTGCCACCAGTTCGTCCGGGAGGGCCCCTCTTGGAGAGACCCAGTACTTC.